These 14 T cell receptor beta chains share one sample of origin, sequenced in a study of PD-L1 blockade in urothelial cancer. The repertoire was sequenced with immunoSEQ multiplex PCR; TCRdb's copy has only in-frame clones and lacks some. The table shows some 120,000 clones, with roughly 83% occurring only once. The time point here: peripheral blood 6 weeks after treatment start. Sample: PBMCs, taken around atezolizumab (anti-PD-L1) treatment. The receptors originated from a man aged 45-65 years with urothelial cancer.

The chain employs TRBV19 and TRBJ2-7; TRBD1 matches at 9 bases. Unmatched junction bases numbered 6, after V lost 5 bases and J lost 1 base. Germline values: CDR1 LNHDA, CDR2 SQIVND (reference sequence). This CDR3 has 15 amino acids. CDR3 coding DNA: TGTGCCAGTAGTCCCCGGACAGGGGCTTCCTACGAGCAGTACTTC. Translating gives CASSPRTGASYEQYF.

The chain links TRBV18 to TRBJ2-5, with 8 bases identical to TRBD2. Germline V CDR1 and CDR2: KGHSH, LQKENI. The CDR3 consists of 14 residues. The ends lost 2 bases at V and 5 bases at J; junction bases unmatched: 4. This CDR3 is CASSPSIAGETQYF. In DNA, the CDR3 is TGTGCCAGCTCACCATCGATAGCGGGGGAGACCCAGTACTTC.

CDR3 coding DNA: TGTGCCAGCAGCATTCAAAACACTGAAGCTTTCTTT. Translating gives CASSIQNTEAFF. The chain recombines TRBV11-2 with TRBJ1-1, with D hard to call. V lost 5 bases and J lost 2, with 6 bases in between. Germline loops: CDR1 SGHAT, CDR2 FQNNGV. The CDR3 is made up of 12 amino acids.

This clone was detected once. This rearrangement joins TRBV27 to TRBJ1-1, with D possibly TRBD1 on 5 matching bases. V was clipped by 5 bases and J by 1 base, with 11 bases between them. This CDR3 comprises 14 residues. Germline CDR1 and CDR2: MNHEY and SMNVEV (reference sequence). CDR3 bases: TGTGCCAGCAGTCCCCGGGGGGGGAACACTGAAGCTTTCTTT. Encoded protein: CASSPRGGNTEAFF.

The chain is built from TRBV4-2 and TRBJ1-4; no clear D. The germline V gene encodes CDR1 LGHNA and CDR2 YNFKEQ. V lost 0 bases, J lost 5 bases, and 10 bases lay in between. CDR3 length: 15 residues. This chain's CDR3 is CASSQDPRPNEKLFF. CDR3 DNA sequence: TGTGCCAGCAGCCAAGACCCGCGTCCGAATGAAAAACTGTTTTTT.

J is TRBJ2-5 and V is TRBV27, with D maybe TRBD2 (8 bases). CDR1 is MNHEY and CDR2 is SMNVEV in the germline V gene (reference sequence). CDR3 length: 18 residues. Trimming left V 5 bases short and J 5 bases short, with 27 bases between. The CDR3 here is CASSQLAGTRGGRETQYF. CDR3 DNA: TGTGCCAGCAGTCAGCTAGCGGGCACACGAGGGGGCCGGGAGACCCAGTACTTC.

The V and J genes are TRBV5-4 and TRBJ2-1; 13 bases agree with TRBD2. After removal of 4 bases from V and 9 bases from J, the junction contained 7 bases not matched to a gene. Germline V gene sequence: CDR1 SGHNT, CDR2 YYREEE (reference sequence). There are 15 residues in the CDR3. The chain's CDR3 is CASSGGLAGRGEQFF. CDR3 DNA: TGTGCCAGCAGCGGGGGACTAGCGGGACGGGGTGAGCAGTTCTTC.

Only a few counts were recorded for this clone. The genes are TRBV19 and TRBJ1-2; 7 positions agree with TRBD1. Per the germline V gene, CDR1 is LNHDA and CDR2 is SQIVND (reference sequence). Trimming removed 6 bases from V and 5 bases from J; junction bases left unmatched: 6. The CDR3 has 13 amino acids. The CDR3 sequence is CASSNRGRYGYTF. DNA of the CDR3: TGTGCCAGTAGCAACAGGGGTAGATATGGCTACACCTTC.

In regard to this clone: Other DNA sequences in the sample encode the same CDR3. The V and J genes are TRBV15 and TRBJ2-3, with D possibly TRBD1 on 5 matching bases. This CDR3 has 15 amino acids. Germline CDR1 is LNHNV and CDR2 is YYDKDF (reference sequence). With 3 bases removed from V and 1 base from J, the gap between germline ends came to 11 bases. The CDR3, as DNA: TGTGCCACCAGCAGGGCCGCCAGGGGCACAGATACGCAGTATTTT. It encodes CATSRAARGTDTQYF.

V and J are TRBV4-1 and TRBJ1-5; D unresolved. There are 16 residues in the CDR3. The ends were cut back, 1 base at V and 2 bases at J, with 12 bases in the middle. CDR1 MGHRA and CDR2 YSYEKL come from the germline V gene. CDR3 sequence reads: CASSQGWGGGNQPQHF. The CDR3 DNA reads TGCGCCAGCAGCCAAGGCTGGGGAGGCGGCAATCAGCCCCAGCATTTT.

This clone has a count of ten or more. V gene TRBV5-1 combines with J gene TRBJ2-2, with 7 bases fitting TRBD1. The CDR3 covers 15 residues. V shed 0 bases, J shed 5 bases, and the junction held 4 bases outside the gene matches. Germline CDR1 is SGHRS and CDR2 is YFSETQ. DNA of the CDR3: TGCGCCAGCAGCTTGGACGGCAGGGGGACCGGGGAGCTGTTTTTT. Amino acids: CASSLDGRGTGELFF.

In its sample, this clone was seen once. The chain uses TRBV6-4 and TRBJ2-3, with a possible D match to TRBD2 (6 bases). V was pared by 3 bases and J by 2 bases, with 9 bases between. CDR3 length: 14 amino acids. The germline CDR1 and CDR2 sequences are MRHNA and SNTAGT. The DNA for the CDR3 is TGTGCCAGCAGTGAGGGGACTCCCACAGATACGCAGTATTTT. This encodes CASSEGTPTDTQYF.

DNA of the CDR3: TGTGCCAGTAGTATACAGAATAGCAATCAGCCCCAGCATTTT. Its translation is CASSIQNSNQPQHF. The V gene is TRBV19, the J gene TRBJ1-5; D ambiguous. Per germline, CDR1 LNHDA and CDR2 SQIVND (reference sequence). The ends were cut back, 2 bases at V and 0 bases at J, with 5 bases in the middle. The CDR3 is 14 residues long. Variable domain in full (rest from reference TRBV19 and TRBJ1-5): DGGITQSPKYLFRKEGQNVTLSCEQNLNHDAMYWYRQDPGQGLRLIYYSQIVNDFQKGDIAEGYSVSREKKESFPLTVTSAQKNPTAFYLCASSIQNSNQPQHFGDGTRLSIL.

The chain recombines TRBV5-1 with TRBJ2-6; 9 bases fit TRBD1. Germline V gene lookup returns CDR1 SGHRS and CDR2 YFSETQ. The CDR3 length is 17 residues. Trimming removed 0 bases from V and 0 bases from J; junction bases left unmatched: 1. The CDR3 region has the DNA TGCGCCAGCAGCTTGGGGACAGGGGCCTCTGGGGCCAACGTCCTGACTTTC. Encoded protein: CASSLGTGASGANVLTF.